The clone carrying this T cell receptor beta chain came up a few times. Its specificity is unknown. TCRdb independently ran MiXCR on the 5' RACE reads; one entry per CDR3 protein. The data show about 560,000 distinct CDR3 sequences, roughly 17% seen once. Germline V gene data show CDR1 as SGDLS and CDR2 as YYNGEE. V was shortened by 4 bases and J by 1 base, with 21 bases between the two germline ends. The CDR3 runs to 19 residues. This record belongs to a study of T-cell memory formation after mild COVID-19. Study-level background: TCR clusters were mostly donor specific.

Findings and caveats of the study: A second wave of clones peaked on day 37, and their SARS-CoV-2 specificity went unconfirmed. CD4+ bias marked clones expanding day 15 to 37, unlike balanced contracting clones. The finding that pre-infection memory included some responding clones suggested that cross-reactive memory joined.

This TCR derives from an adult woman who had mild COVID-19 (a few samples of this study predate the infection). Cell type and time point are not known. The rearrangement joins TRBV9 to TRBJ2-6; either TRBD1 or TRBD2 may fit D (5 bases each). The source material was PBMCs or a T cell subset sorted from them (not recorded which). CDR3: CASSPSLAGYRSGANVLTF. The CDR3 DNA reads as TGTGCCAGCAGCCCTAGCTTGGCAGGGTACCGGTCTGGGGCCAACGTCCTGACTTTC.